These T cell receptor beta chains were read from a single sample in a study of blood T cell repertoires in COVID-19. The protocol was immunoSEQ multiplex PCR, while the TCRdb copy is restricted to in-frame clones and leaves out a portion. The sample comprises about 420,000 clones, about 90% of which are singletons, and 0.8% to 0.9% rests with the top ten. The sequenced sample was peripheral blood. The receptors shown here come from a man in his late teens or twenties with COVID-19, enrolled during active disease. The CDR3 runs from the conserved cysteine through the conserved F or W. The D gene is left open where the match is weak. Only some rows state a clone size, as once, few, many or a class for expanded clones.

clone_size,v_call,j_call,d_call,cdr3_nt,cdr3_aa
-,TRBV7-8,TRBJ2-7,-,TGTGCCAGCAGCTTTAGGAGTGAGCAGTACTTC,CASSFRSEQYF
few,TRBV7-9,TRBJ1-2,-,TGTGCCAGCTCAGACTACTATGGCTACACCTTC,CASSDYYGYTF
-,TRBV9,TRBJ2-2,-,TGTGCCAGCAGCTTCCGCACCGGGGAGCTGTTTTTT,CASSFRTGELFF
-,TRBV5-6,TRBJ2-5,-,TGTGCCAGCAGGGAGCTAGGAGGGCGAATAGAGACCCAGTACTTC,CASRELGGRIETQYF
-,TRBV2,TRBJ2-1,-,TGTGCCAGCAGTGATACCCCCCGGTCGGGTGCACACAATGAGCAGTTCTTC,CASSDTPRSGAHNEQFF
-,TRBV11-2,TRBJ2-7,TRBD1,TGTGCCAGCAGCTTAGGGACAGGGGGCTACGAGCAGTACTTC,CASSLGTGGYEQYF
-,TRBV7-9,TRBJ2-1,-,TGTGCCAGCAGCTATAGCCCCAATGAGCAGTTCTTC,CASSYSPNEQFF
-,TRBV2,TRBJ1-2,TRBD1,TGTGCCAGCAGTGAACAGGGGGCGCAGCTTGGCTACACCTTC,CASSEQGAQLGYTF
-,TRBV5-1,TRBJ1-1,-,TGCGCCAGCAGCTTGGGGACGGGGACTGAAGCTTTCTTT,CASSLGTGTEAFF
once,TRBV5-6,TRBJ2-3,TRBD2,TGTGCCAGCAGCGCACGGGGGGGCCTAAGCACAGATACGCAGTATTTT,CASSARGGLSTDTQYF
-,TRBV28,TRBJ2-7,TRBD2,TGTGCCAGCAGTTTACCTACCACTCCAGCGGGGCGGTCCTACGAGCAGTACTTC,CASSLPTTPAGRSYEQYF
-,TRBV18,TRBJ1-5,TRBD1,TGTGCCAGCTCACCGGGACAGGGGGCGCGCGGGGTGCAGCCCCAGCATTTT,CASSPGQGARGVQPQHF
-,TRBV4-1,TRBJ2-5,TRBD2,TGCGCCAGCAGCCAAGCCCCTTCAGCGGGGGGCCACCAAGAGACCCAGTACTTC,CASSQAPSAGGHQETQYF
-,TRBV18,TRBJ1-6,-,TGTGCCAGCTCACCACCGCATACAGGGAATTCACCCCTCCACTTT,CASSPPHTGNSPLHF
-,TRBV6-5,TRBJ2-7,-,TGTGCCAGCAGTTACGTACGCAGGGACAACGAGCAGTACTTC,CASSYVRRDNEQYF
-,TRBV6-2/TRBV6-3,TRBJ2-7,TRBD2,TGTGCCAGCAGTTACTCTGTACCTAAGCGGGGGAAGACCTACGAGCAGTACTTC,CASSYSVPKRGKTYEQYF
-,TRBV7-8,TRBJ2-1,TRBD2,TGTGCCAGCAGCTTAGAGGGGCCAGCGGGAGCCCCTGAGCAGTTCTTC,CASSLEGPAGAPEQFF
-,TRBV6-5,TRBJ2-3,TRBD1,TGTGCCAGCAGTCGTACAGGGGTCAGAGATACGCAGTATTTT,CASSRTGVRDTQYF
-,TRBV9,TRBJ2-1,-,TGTGCCAGCAGCGTACTCCAGAGGGGGTACAATGAGCAGTTCTTC,CASSVLQRGYNEQFF
-,TRBV24-1,TRBJ2-1,-,TGTGCCACCAGTGCCCCTGAGTCCGGGGACAATGAGCAGTTCTTC,CATSAPESGDNEQFF
-,TRBV10-2,TRBJ2-3,-,TGCGCCAGCAGGGGTCCCTCAATTGCGCGGAGCACAGATACGCAGTATTTT,CASRGPSIARSTDTQYF
-,TRBV4-2,TRBJ2-2,-,TGTGCCAGCAGCCAAGATGCCCACGGAGGGTTGGCCGGCACCGGGGAGCTGTTTTTT,CASSQDAHGGLAGTGELFF
-,TRBV28,TRBJ2-7,-,TGTGCCAGCAGTTTAGGACAGCATTACGAGCAGTACTTC,CASSLGQHYEQYF
few,TRBV4-1,TRBJ1-2,TRBD1,TGCGCCAGCAGCCAAGATGACAGGGGATACTATGGCTACACCTTC,CASSQDDRGYYGYTF
-,TRBV19,TRBJ2-5,-,TGTGCCAGTAGTCAGGGGTTGCAGGGGCAAGAGACCCAGTACTTC,CASSQGLQGQETQYF
-,TRBV11-2,TRBJ1-3,-,TGTGCCAGCAGCTTAGCCGGTGGGCCCAGCTCTGGAAACACCATATATTTT,CASSLAGGPSSGNTIYF
-,TRBV3-1/TRBV3-2,TRBJ2-7,TRBD2,TGTGCCAGCAGCCAAACTGCCTCGGGACTAGCTTACGAGCAGTACTTC,CASSQTASGLAYEQYF
-,TRBV5-4,TRBJ2-1,-,TGTGCCAGCAGCGATTACAGGGTACATGAGCAGTTCTTC,CASSDYRVHEQFF
-,TRBV27,TRBJ2-5,-,TGTGCCAGCAGTTCCAGGGATCAAGAGACCCAGTACTTC,CASSSRDQETQYF
-,TRBV5-1,TRBJ2-5,-,TGCGCCAGCAGCCCCACCGGACAGAAATTTGGGACCCAGTACTTC,CASSPTGQKFGTQYF
few,TRBV3-1/TRBV3-2,TRBJ1-2,-,TGTGCCAGCAGCCAAGACGTCGTCTATGGCTACACCTTC,CASSQDVVYGYTF
-,TRBV21-1,TRBJ2-7,-,TGTGCCAGCACAGCCTCTTACCGGGGGGAGGGGTTCAACGAGCAGTACTTC,CASTASYRGEGFNEQYF
-,TRBV19,TRBJ2-7,-,TGTGCCAGTAGCTCTTCGGGACACAACTACGAGCAGTACTTC,CASSSSGHNYEQYF
-,TRBV19,TRBJ1-1,-,TGTGCCAGTAGTGGTGGCTGGCGGCCCGGTGAAGCTTTCTTT,CASSGGWRPGEAFF
-,TRBV6-5,TRBJ1-2,-,TGTGCCAGCAGTCCAGGGGACTATGGCTACACCTTC,CASSPGDYGYTF
once,TRBV19,TRBJ2-2,-,TGTGCCAGTAGGAGCACCAACACCGGGGAGCTGTTTTTT,CASRSTNTGELFF
-,TRBV7-3,TRBJ2-5,TRBD2,TGTGCCAGCAGCCTGTGGGGGGGTCCCCCCCAAGAGACCCAGTACTTC,CASSLWGGPPQETQYF
-,TRBV19,TRBJ1-3,-,TGTGCCAGTAGGGGGGTGGACAGCTCTGGAAACACCATATATTTT,CASRGVDSSGNTIYF
-,TRBV9,TRBJ2-7,-,TGTGCCAGCAGCACCCGACTCACTGTCTCCTACGAGCAGTACTTC,CASSTRLTVSYEQYF
few,TRBV5-4,TRBJ2-1,-,TGTGCCAGCAGCTTGGACTCTTACAATGAGCAGTTCTTC,CASSLDSYNEQFF
-,TRBV10-2,TRBJ1-3,-,TGCGCCAGCACAACCGCCGGGGGGCAAGGTGGAAACACCATATATTTT,CASTTAGGQGGNTIYF
-,TRBV18,TRBJ2-5,TRBD1,TGTGCCAGCTCACCAACAGGGGGACGAGAGACCCAGTACTTC,CASSPTGGRETQYF
-,TRBV18,TRBJ2-7,-,TGTGCCAGCTCACCGAACCGGGACTCCTCCTACGAGCAGTACTTC,CASSPNRDSSYEQYF
-,TRBV19,TRBJ1-3,TRBD1,TGTGCCAGTAGGAGGACAGGGTCTGGAAACACCATATATTTT,CASRRTGSGNTIYF
-,TRBV6-5,TRBJ2-2,TRBD1,TGTGCCAGCCGAAGGAGGACGGACAGGACCGGGGAGCTGTTTTTT,CASRRRTDRTGELFF
once,TRBV7-9,TRBJ2-3,-,TGTGCCAGCAGCTTAAAGCGCGAAGATACGCAGTATTTT,CASSLKREDTQYF
-,TRBV6-5,TRBJ1-5,TRBD1,TGTGCCAGCAGTTATCGGACAGGGAGCCAGCCCCAGCATTTT,CASSYRTGSQPQHF
once,TRBV29-1,TRBJ2-2,-,TGCAGCGTTGAAGATCGGGACGGGGAGCTGTTTTTT,CSVEDRDGELFF
-,TRBV5-1,TRBJ2-1,TRBD2,TGCGCCAGCAGCTTTACCGTCTGGACTAGCGGGAGCCAATCCTACAATGAGCAGTTCTTC,CASSFTVWTSGSQSYNEQFF
few,TRBV29-1,TRBJ2-1,-,TGCAGCGTTGGCCAAGGTTCGGGGAACAATGAGCAGTTCTTC,CSVGQGSGNNEQFF
-,TRBV2,TRBJ2-1,-,TGTGCCAGCAGGGTCGGGGGAGGTAACTACAATGAGCAGTTCTTC,CASRVGGGNYNEQFF